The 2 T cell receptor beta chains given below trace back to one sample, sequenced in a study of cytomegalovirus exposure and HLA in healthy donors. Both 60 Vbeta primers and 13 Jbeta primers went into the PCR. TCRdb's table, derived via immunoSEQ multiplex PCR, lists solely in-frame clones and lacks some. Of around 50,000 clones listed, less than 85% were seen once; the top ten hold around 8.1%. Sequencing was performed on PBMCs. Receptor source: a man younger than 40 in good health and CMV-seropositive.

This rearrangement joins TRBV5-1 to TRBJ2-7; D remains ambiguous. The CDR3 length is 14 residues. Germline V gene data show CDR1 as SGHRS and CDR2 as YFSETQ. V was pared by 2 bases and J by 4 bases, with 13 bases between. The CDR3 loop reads CASSLASTGYEQYF. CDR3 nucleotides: TGCGCCAGCAGCTTAGCTTCCACCGGGTACGAGCAGTACTTC.

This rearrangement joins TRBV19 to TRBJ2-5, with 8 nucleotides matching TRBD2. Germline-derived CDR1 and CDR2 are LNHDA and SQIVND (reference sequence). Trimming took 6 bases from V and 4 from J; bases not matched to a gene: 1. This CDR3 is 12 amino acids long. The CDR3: CASSGGAETQYF. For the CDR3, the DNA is TGTGCCAGTAGCGGGGGGGCAGAGACCCAGTACTTC.